These T cell receptor beta chains were read from a single sample in a study of blood T cell repertoires in COVID-19. Repertoires were generated with immunoSEQ multiplex PCR, while TCRdb's copy carries only in-frame clones and drops some. The sample records about 140,000 clones, 80% to 90% being singletons. What was sequenced was peripheral blood. These receptors all stem from an older woman with active COVID-19. Both conserved end residues are part of each CDR3. Each record gives: CDR3 protein, CDR3 DNA, V gene, D gene, clone size, J gene. D genes are given only for firm matches. Clone size is not always given. Where it is, it says once, few, many or a class for expanded clones.

cdr3_aa: CASSLGDSGYNEQFF; cdr3_nt: TGTGCCAGCAGCTTGGGGGACAGTGGCTACAATGAGCAGTTCTTC; v_call: TRBV7-9; d_call: TRBD1; clone_size: .; j_call: TRBJ2-1
cdr3_aa: CASSWGLAFNEQFF; cdr3_nt: TGTGCCAGCAGCTGGGGACTAGCGTTCAATGAGCAGTTCTTC; v_call: TRBV6-5; d_call: TRBD2; clone_size: once; j_call: TRBJ2-1
cdr3_aa: CASSLMGQPQETQYF; cdr3_nt: TGTGCCAGCAGCTTAATGGGACAGCCCCAAGAGACCCAGTACTTC; v_call: TRBV7-3; d_call: TRBD1; clone_size: .; j_call: TRBJ2-5
cdr3_aa: CASSFEGGRSETQYF; cdr3_nt: TGTGCCAGCAGCTTCGAGGGCGGGAGGTCGGAGACCCAGTACTTC; v_call: TRBV5-4; d_call: TRBD2; clone_size: .; j_call: TRBJ2-5
cdr3_aa: CASSLASSSYNSPLHF; cdr3_nt: TGCGCCAGCAGCTTGGCCTCTAGCTCCTATAATTCACCCCTCCACTTT; v_call: TRBV5-1; d_call: .; clone_size: .; j_call: TRBJ1-6
cdr3_aa: CSVEAGTGWDGYTF; cdr3_nt: TGCAGCGTTGAAGCTGGTACAGGGTGGGATGGCTACACCTTC; v_call: TRBV29-1; d_call: .; clone_size: once; j_call: TRBJ1-2
cdr3_aa: CASSFLAQPQHF; cdr3_nt: TGTGCCAGCAGTTTTTTAGCTCAGCCCCAGCATTTT; v_call: TRBV28; d_call: .; clone_size: once; j_call: TRBJ1-5
cdr3_aa: CASSSGTGNGYTF; cdr3_nt: TGTGCCAGTAGCTCCGGGACAGGGAATGGCTACACCTTC; v_call: TRBV19; d_call: TRBD1; clone_size: .; j_call: TRBJ1-2
cdr3_aa: CASSPGLAGARTDTQYF; cdr3_nt: TGTGCCAGCAGCCCGGGACTAGCGGGCGCCAGGACAGATACGCAGTATTTT; v_call: TRBV7-9; d_call: TRBD2; clone_size: .; j_call: TRBJ2-3
cdr3_aa: CASSHSGQGTYEQYF; cdr3_nt: TGTGCCAGCAGCCATTCGGGACAGGGAACCTACGAGCAGTACTTC; v_call: TRBV7-9; d_call: TRBD1; clone_size: few; j_call: TRBJ2-7
cdr3_aa: CAVQGRTDTQYF; cdr3_nt: TGTGCCGTACAGGGGAGGACAGATACGCAGTATTTT; v_call: TRBV28; d_call: .; clone_size: .; j_call: TRBJ2-3
cdr3_aa: CASSMTVYGYTF; cdr3_nt: TGTGCCAGTAGTATGACAGTCTATGGCTACACCTTC; v_call: TRBV19; d_call: .; clone_size: .; j_call: TRBJ1-2
cdr3_aa: CASSRAGDGWEQYF; cdr3_nt: TGCGCCAGCAGTCGCGCGGGAGACGGGTGGGAGCAGTACTTC; v_call: TRBV4-1; d_call: TRBD2; clone_size: .; j_call: TRBJ2-7
cdr3_aa: CASSLAGQGVPGELFF; cdr3_nt: TGTGCCAGCAGTTTAGCGGGACAGGGGGTGCCCGGGGAGCTGTTTTTT; v_call: TRBV28; d_call: TRBD1; clone_size: .; j_call: TRBJ2-2
cdr3_aa: CASSPLTSGRAYNEQFF; cdr3_nt: TGTGCCAGCTCACCATTAACTAGCGGGAGGGCTTACAATGAGCAGTTCTTC; v_call: TRBV18; d_call: TRBD2; clone_size: .; j_call: TRBJ2-1
cdr3_aa: CASSGSTSGYGYTF; cdr3_nt: TGTGCCAGCAGCGGTTCGACTAGCGGTTATGGCTACACCTTC; v_call: TRBV9; d_call: .; clone_size: once; j_call: TRBJ1-2
cdr3_aa: CASSLTLAGSYEQYF; cdr3_nt: TGCGCCAGCAGCTTGACACTAGCGGGAAGCTACGAGCAGTACTTC; v_call: TRBV5-1; d_call: TRBD2; clone_size: .; j_call: TRBJ2-7
cdr3_aa: CASSPPRVRNTIYF; cdr3_nt: TGTGCCAGCTCACCACCGAGGGTTAGAAACACCATATATTTT; v_call: TRBV18; d_call: .; clone_size: .; j_call: TRBJ1-3
cdr3_aa: CASSYRGTGELFF; cdr3_nt: TGTGCCAGCAGTTATAGGGGCACCGGGGAGCTGTTTTTT; v_call: TRBV6-5; d_call: .; clone_size: .; j_call: TRBJ2-2
cdr3_aa: CASSSAYEQYF; cdr3_nt: TGTGCCAGCAGTTCCGCCTACGAGCAGTACTTC; v_call: TRBV6-2/TRBV6-3; d_call: .; clone_size: .; j_call: TRBJ2-7
cdr3_aa: CASSLYGRGNEQFF; cdr3_nt: TGTGCCAGCAGCTTGTATGGGAGGGGCAATGAGCAGTTCTTC; v_call: TRBV5-4; d_call: TRBD2; clone_size: .; j_call: TRBJ2-1
cdr3_aa: CASSSIQGATNEKLFF; cdr3_nt: TGTGCCAGCAGCTCCATACAGGGCGCAACTAATGAAAAACTGTTTTTT; v_call: TRBV5-6; d_call: .; clone_size: once; j_call: TRBJ1-4
cdr3_aa: CASSLNGLAHSEQFF; cdr3_nt: TGTGCCAGCAGTTTAAATGGGCTAGCGCATTCTGAGCAGTTCTTC; v_call: TRBV6-2/TRBV6-3; d_call: .; clone_size: .; j_call: TRBJ2-1
cdr3_aa: CASSSRGRRNTEAFF; cdr3_nt: TGTGCCAGTAGCTCGCGGGGACGTAGGAACACTGAAGCTTTCTTT; v_call: TRBV19; d_call: .; clone_size: .; j_call: TRBJ1-1
cdr3_aa: CASSFMGLEAAFF; cdr3_nt: TGTGCCAGCAGCTTTATGGGGCTCGAGGCGGCTTTCTTT; v_call: TRBV7-9; d_call: .; clone_size: few; j_call: TRBJ1-1
cdr3_aa: CASSPGGAYGYTF; cdr3_nt: TGTGCCAGTAGTCCGGGGGGCGCTTATGGCTACACCTTC; v_call: TRBV19; d_call: .; clone_size: once; j_call: TRBJ1-2
cdr3_aa: CTSTIPTGDQRNTIYF; cdr3_nt: TGCACCAGCACGATACCGACAGGGGATCAGAGAAACACCATATATTTT; v_call: TRBV1; d_call: .; clone_size: .; j_call: TRBJ1-3
cdr3_aa: CASSPSTGAFNEKLFF; cdr3_nt: TGTGCCAGCAGTCCTAGTACAGGGGCCTTCAATGAAAAACTGTTTTTT; v_call: TRBV28; d_call: TRBD1; clone_size: .; j_call: TRBJ1-4
cdr3_aa: CASSFRTLNTYTGELFF; cdr3_nt: TGTGCCAGCAGCTTCCGGACACTTAATACCTACACCGGGGAGCTGTTTTTT; v_call: TRBV7-2; d_call: .; clone_size: .; j_call: TRBJ2-2
cdr3_aa: CASSRSGDKTYEQYF; cdr3_nt: TGTGCCAGCAGCCGATCTGGGGACAAAACCTACGAGCAGTACTTC; v_call: TRBV11-2; d_call: .; clone_size: .; j_call: TRBJ2-7
cdr3_aa: CATATDSYEQYF; cdr3_nt: TGTGCCACCGCGACAGATTCCTACGAGCAGTACTTC; v_call: TRBV5-4; d_call: .; clone_size: .; j_call: TRBJ2-7
cdr3_aa: CASSFIEAYTYNEQFF; cdr3_nt: TGTGCCAGCAGCTTTATCGAGGCCTATACATACAATGAGCAGTTCTTC; v_call: TRBV7-3; d_call: .; clone_size: .; j_call: TRBJ2-1
cdr3_aa: CATAQGGGYTF; cdr3_nt: TGTGCCACCGCACAGGGCGGAGGCTACACCTTC; v_call: TRBV6-6; d_call: .; clone_size: .; j_call: TRBJ1-2